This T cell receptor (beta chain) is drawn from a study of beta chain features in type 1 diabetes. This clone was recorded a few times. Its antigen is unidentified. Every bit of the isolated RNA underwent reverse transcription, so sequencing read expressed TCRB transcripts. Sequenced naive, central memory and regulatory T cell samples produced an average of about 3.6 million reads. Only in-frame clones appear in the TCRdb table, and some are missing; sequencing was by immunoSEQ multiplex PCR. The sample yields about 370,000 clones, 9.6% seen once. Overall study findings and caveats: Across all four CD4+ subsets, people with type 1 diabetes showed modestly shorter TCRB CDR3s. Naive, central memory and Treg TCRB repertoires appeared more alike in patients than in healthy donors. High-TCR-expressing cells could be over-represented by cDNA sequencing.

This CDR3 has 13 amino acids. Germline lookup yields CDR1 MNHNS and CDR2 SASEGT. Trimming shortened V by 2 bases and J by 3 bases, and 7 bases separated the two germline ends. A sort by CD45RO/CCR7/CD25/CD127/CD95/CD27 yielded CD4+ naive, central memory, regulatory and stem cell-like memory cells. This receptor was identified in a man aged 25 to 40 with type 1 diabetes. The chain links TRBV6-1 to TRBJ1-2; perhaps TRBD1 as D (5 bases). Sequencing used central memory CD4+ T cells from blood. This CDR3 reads CASSESRDYGYTF. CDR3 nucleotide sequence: TGTGCCAGCAGTGAATCCAGGGACTATGGCTACACCTTC.